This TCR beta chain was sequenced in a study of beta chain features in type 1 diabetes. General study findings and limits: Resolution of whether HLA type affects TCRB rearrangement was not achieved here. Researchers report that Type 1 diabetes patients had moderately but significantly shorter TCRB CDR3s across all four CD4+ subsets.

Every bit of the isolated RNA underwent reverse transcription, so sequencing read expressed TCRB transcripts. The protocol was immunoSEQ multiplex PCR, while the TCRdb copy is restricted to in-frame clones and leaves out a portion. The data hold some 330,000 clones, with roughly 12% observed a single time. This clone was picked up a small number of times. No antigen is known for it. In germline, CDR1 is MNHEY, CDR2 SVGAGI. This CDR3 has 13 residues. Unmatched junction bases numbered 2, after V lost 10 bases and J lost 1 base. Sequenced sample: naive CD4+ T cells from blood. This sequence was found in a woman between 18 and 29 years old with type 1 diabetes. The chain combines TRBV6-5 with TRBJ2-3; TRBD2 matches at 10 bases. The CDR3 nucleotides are TGTGCCACCGGGACTAGCGGCACAGATACGCAGTATTTT. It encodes CATGTSGTDTQYF.